This paragraph covers one T cell receptor beta chain sequence. These data belong to a study of shared T cell receptors in the human thymus. Some clones are missing from TCRdb's copy, which holds only in-frame ones; the method was immunoSEQ multiplex PCR. Among hundreds of thousands of clones listed, 88% were seen once. The CDR3 loop spans 15 amino acids. Germline-derived CDR1 and CDR2 are SQVTM and ANQGSEA. V gave up 1 base and J gave up 1 base, with 14 bases separating them. This sample also belongs to another study, concerning human thymus T cells. That study reports: Corrective cardiac operations yielded the resected thymus tissue. Within thymic and blood repertoires, V and J gene usage appeared to be biased. There were highly overlapping thymic repertoires among unrelated individuals, as related research reported.

This sequence originates from a boy younger than two with a congenital heart defect. The chain recombines TRBV29-1 with TRBJ2-7; tentatively, D is TRBD2 (6 bases). Sequenced input: thymocytes. Written as DNA, the CDR3 is TGCAGCGTTGAAGGCGGGGCAGGGTTATCCTACGAGCAGTACTTC. This codes for CSVEGGAGLSYEQYF.